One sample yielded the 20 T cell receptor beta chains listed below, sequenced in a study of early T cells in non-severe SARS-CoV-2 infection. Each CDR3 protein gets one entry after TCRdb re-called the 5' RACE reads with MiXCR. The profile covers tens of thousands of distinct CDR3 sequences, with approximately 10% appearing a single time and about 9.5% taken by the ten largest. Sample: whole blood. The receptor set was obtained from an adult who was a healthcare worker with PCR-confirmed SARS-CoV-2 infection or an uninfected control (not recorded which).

This chain's CDR3 is CASRQGSNEKLFF. Here the CDR3 DNA reads TGCGCCAGCAGGCAGGGATCAAATGAAAAACTGTTTTTT. The rearrangement joins TRBV5-1 to TRBJ1-4, with D perhaps TRBD1 (5 bases). This CDR3 comprises 13 residues. Germline assignment: CDR1 SGHRS and CDR2 YFSETQ. V was shortened by 5 bases and J by 5 bases, with 10 bases between the two germline ends.

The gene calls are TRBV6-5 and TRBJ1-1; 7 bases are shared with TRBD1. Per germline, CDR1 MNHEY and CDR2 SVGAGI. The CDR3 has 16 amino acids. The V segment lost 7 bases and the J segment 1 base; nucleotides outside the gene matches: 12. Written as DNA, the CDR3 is TGTGCCAGCATTAACCAGGGGGGTAGCGGGAACACTGAAGCTTTCTTT. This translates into CASINQGGSGNTEAFF.

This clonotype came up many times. CDR3: CASSLVGSSEGRNEQFF. CDR3 sequence (DNA): TGTGCCAGCAGCTTGGTCGGTAGCTCGGAAGGAAGAAATGAGCAGTTCTTC. The J gene is TRBJ2-1, the V gene TRBV5-6, with D hard to call. Trimming stripped 0 bases from V and 7 bases from J, with 20 bases between. Germline CDR1 SGHDT, CDR2 YYEEEE. The CDR3 totals 17 residues.

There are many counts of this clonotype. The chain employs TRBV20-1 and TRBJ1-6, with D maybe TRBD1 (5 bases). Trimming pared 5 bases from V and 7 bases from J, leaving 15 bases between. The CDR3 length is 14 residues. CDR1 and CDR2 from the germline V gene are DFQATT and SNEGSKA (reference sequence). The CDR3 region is CSAAVGPENSPLHF. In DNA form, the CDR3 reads TGCAGTGCTGCGGTGGGACCCGAGAATTCACCCCTCCACTTT.

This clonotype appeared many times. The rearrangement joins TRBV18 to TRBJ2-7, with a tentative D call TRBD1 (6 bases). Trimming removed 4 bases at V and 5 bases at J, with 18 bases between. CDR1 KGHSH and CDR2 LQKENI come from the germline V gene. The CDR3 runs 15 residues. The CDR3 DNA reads TGTGCCAGCTCACGGGGGCAGTGGCTAAATCACGAGCAGTACTTC. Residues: CASSRGQWLNHEQYF.

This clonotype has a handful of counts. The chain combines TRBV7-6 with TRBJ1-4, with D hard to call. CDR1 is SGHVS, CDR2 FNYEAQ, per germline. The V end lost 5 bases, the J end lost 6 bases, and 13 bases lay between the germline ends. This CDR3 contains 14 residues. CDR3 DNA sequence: TGTGCCAGCAGCCCCCGAACGGGGTATGAAAAACTGTTTTTT. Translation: CASSPRTGYEKLFF.

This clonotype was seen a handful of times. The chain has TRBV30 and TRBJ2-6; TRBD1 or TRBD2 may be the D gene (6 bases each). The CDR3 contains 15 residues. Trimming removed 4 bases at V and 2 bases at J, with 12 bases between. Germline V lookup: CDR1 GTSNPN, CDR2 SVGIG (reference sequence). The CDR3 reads CAWIRGAAGANVLTF. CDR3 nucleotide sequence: TGTGCCTGGATTAGGGGGGCCGCTGGGGCCAACGTCCTGACTTTC.

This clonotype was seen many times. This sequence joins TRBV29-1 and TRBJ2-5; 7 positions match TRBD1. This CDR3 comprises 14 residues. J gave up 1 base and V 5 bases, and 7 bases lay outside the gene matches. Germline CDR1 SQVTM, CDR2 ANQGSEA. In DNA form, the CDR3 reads TGCAGCGTTCGGGCAGGGGGTTCCCAAGAGACCCAGTACTTC. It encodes CSVRAGGSQETQYF. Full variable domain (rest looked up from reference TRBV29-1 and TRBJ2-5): SAVISQKPSRDICQRGTSLTIQCQVDSQVTMMFWYRQQPGQSLTLIATANQGSEATYESGFVIDKFPISRPNLTFSTLTVSNMSPEDSSIYLCSVRAGGSQETQYFGPGTRLLVL.

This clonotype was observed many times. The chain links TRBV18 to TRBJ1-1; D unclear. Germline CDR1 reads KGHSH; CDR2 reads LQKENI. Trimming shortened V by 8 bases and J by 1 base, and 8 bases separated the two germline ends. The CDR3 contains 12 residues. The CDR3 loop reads CASRERNTEAFF. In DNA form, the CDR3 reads TGTGCCAGCCGGGAGCGGAACACTGAAGCTTTCTTT.

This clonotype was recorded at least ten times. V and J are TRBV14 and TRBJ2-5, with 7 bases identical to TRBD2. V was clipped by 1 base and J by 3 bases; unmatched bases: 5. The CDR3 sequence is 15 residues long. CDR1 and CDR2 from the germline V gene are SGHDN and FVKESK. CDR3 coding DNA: TGTGCCAGCAGCCAAGGACTACGGGGGGAAGAGACCCAGTACTTC. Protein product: CASSQGLRGEETQYF.

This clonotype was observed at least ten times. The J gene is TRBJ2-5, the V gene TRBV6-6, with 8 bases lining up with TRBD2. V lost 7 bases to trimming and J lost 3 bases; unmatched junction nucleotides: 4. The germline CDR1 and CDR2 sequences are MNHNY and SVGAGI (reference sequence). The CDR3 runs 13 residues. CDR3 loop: CASTRAGEETQYF. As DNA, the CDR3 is TGTGCCAGCACCCGAGCGGGAGAAGAGACCCAGTACTTC.

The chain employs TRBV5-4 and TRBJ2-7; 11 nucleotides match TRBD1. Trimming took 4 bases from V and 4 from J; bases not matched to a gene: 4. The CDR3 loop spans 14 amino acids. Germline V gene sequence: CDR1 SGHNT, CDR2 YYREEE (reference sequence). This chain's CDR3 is CASSPGTGGYEQYF. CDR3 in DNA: TGTGCCAGCAGCCCCGGGACAGGGGGTTACGAGCAGTACTTC.

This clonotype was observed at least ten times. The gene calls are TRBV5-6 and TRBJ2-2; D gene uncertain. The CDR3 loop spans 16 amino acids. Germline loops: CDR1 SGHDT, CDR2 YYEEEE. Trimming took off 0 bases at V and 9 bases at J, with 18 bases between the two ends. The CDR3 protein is CASSLGRLSFGRELFF. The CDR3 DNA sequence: TGTGCCAGCAGCTTGGGCCGACTTTCGTTCGGCCGGGAGCTGTTTTTT.

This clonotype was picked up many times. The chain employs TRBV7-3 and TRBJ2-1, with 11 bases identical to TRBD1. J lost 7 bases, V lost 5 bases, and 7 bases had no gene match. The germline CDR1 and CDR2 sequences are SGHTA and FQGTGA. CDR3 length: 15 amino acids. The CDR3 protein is CASSPWTGGRNEQFF. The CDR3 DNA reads TGTGCCAGCAGCCCATGGACAGGGGGCAGGAATGAGCAGTTCTTC.

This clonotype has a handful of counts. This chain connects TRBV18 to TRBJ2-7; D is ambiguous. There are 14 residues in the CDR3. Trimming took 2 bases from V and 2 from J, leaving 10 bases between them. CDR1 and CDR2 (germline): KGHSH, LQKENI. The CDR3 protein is CASSPGKFTYEQYF. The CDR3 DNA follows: TGTGCCAGCTCACCAGGGAAGTTTACCTACGAGCAGTACTTC.

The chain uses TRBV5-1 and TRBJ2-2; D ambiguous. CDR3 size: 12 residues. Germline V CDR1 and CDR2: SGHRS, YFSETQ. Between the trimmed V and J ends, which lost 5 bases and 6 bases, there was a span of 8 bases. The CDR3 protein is CASSVVPGELFF. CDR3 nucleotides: TGCGCCAGCAGTGTTGTTCCCGGGGAGCTGTTTTTT.

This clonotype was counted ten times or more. The CDR3 bases are TGTGCCAGCAGTGCCGGGCGCACCGGGGAGCTGTTTTTT. Its translation is CASSAGRTGELFF. V usage is TRBV6-1 and J usage is TRBJ2-2; D unresolved. V was shortened by 4 bases and J by 4 bases, with 7 bases between the two germline ends. This CDR3 has 13 residues. The germline V gene has CDR1 MNHNS and CDR2 SASEGT.

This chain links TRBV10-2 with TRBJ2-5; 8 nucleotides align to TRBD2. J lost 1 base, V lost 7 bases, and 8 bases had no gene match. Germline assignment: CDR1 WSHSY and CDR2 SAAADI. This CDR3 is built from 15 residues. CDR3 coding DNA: TGCGCCAGCACCGAGTGGCGGGGGGCCCAAGAGACCCAGTACTTC. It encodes CASTEWRGAQETQYF.

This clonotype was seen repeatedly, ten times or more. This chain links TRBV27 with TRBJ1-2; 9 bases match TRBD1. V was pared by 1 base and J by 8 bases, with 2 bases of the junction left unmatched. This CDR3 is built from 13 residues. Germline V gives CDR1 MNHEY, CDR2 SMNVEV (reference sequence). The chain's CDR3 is CASSLLGQGGYTF. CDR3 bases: TGTGCCAGCAGTTTATTGGGACAGGGAGGCTACACCTTC.

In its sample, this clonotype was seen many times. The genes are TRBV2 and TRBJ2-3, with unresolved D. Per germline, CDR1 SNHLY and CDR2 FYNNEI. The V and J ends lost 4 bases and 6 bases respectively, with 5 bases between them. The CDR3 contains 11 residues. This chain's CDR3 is CASSGWDTQYF. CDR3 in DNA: TGTGCCAGCAGTGGATGGGATACGCAGTATTTT.